This TCR beta chain emerged from a study of T cell changes during pregnancy in multiple sclerosis. Some clones are missing from TCRdb's copy, which holds only in-frame ones; the method was immunoSEQ multiplex PCR. The table has about 75,000 clones, 85% to 95% seen once; the top ten hold less than 0.15%. Unmatched junction bases numbered 6, after V lost 2 bases and J lost 1 base. Germline values: CDR1 ENHRY, CDR2 SYGVKD. The CDR3 consists of 17 residues. This rearrangement joins TRBV10-3 to TRBJ2-2, with 8 bases identical to TRBD1. The TCR was taken from a female donor with multiple sclerosis, enrolled in a pregnancy study. The sample here was CD4+ T cells from peripheral blood mononuclear cells, taken after pregnancy. The CDR3 bases are TGTGCCATCAGTGAGGCCCCGGGACAGGTGAACACCGGGGAGCTGTTTTTT. Translation gives CAISEAPGQVNTGELFF.